These 18 T cell receptor beta chains originate from one sample sequenced in a study of regulatory T cells in long-lasting Graves disease. For TCR beta, libraries came from iRepertoire HTBI primers and Arm-PCR of CDR3 regions. Using its own MiXCR run on the multiplex PCR reads, TCRdb lists one record per CDR3 protein. Counted here are 500,000 to 700,000 distinct CDR3 sequences, 30% occurring once; the ten biggest clones make up about two fifths. Time point specified: persistent/refractory GD, antithyroid drugs over 5 years with positive TRAb. The authors made the TCR library using RNA they extracted from PBMCs. The starting material was peripheral blood mononuclear cells (PBMCs), obtained when the disease was refractory, from a patient treated with antithyroid drugs. The source of these receptors is a female donor with Graves disease.

The rearrangement joins TRBV6-2 or TRBV6-3 to TRBJ1-2; D ambiguous. The germline CDR1 and CDR2 sequences are MNHEY and SVGEGT. V lost 0 bases and J 2 bases, leaving 7 bases between the germline ends. The CDR3 has 14 residues. The CDR3, as DNA: TGTGCCAGCAGTTACTCGCAGGTGAACTATGGCTACACCTTC. It translates to CASSYSQVNYGYTF.

This clonotype appeared many times. The chain carries TRBV28 and TRBJ2-7; no clear D. V lost 6 bases and J lost 6, with 6 bases in between. This CDR3 comprises 10 residues. Germline V gene data show CDR1 as MDHEN and CDR2 as SYDVKM. The CDR3 DNA reads TGTGCCAGCAGCTTAGGCGAGCAGTACTTC. Its protein product is CASSLGEQYF.

The chain couples TRBV6-4 to TRBJ1-5; no firm D call. The CDR3 length is 14 residues. Trimming removed 4 bases at V and 0 bases at J, with 7 bases between. In germline, CDR1 is MRHNA, CDR2 SNTAGT. The CDR3 sequence: CASSVDGSNQPQHF. The CDR3 nucleotides read TGTGCCAGCAGTGTGGACGGTAGCAATCAGCCCCAGCATTTT.

The gene calls are TRBV18 and TRBJ2-7; D uncertain. The germline gives CDR1 KGHSH, CDR2 LQKENI. V was clipped by 1 base and J by 6 bases, with 10 bases between them. The CDR3 sequence is 13 residues long. CDR3 DNA: TGTGCCAGCTCACCACAGGCCAGTGGCGAGCAGTACTTC. It specifies CASSPQASGEQYF.

At least ten counts were recorded for this clonotype. The chain employs TRBV3-1 and TRBJ2-2, with 8 bases matching TRBD2. J lost 8 bases, V lost 4 bases, and 6 bases had no gene match. Germline lookup yields CDR1 LGHDT and CDR2 YNNKEL (reference sequence). The CDR3 is 14 amino acids. CDR3 nucleotide sequence: TGTGCCAGCAGCCTAAGACTAGCGTCGGGGGAGCTGTTTTTT. Protein product: CASSLRLASGELFF.

V gene TRBV5-6 combines with J gene TRBJ2-5; 9 bases map to TRBD2. The CDR3 is 16 residues long. CDR1 SGHDT and CDR2 YYEEEE come from the germline V gene. After removal of 7 bases from V and 5 bases from J, the junction contained 15 bases not matched to a gene. CDR3 sequence reads: CASRGDEREARETQYF. The DNA of the CDR3 is TGTGCCAGCCGAGGGGACGAGCGGGAGGCTAGGGAGACCCAGTACTTC.

The chain links TRBV6-1 to TRBJ1-5, with D unclear. Germline V gene lookup returns CDR1 MNHNS and CDR2 SASEGT. This CDR3 is 13 amino acids long. Trimming cost V 8 bases and J 3 bases, with 11 bases left between them. The CDR3 nucleotides are TGTGCCAGCGTGTACAGTAACAATCAGCCCCAGCATTTT. This codes for CASVYSNNQPQHF.

This clonotype occurred a few times. The chain links TRBV7-2 to TRBJ2-7, with 12 bases lining up with TRBD2. CDR1 and CDR2 from the germline V gene are SGHTA and FQGNSA. The CDR3 consists of 16 residues. The trim removed 5 bases at V and 2 bases at J, leaving 7 bases unmatched. The CDR3 DNA sequence: TGTGCCAGCAGCCGCACCCTAGCGGGAGGGCCCTACGAGCAGTACTTC. Residues: CASSRTLAGGPYEQYF.

This clonotype was seen only a few times. V gene TRBV6-1 combines with J gene TRBJ2-7; D may be TRBD1 or TRBD2 (5 bases each). The CDR3 runs to 13 residues. Looked up from germline, CDR1 is MNHNS and CDR2 is SASEGT. Between the trimmed V and J ends, which lost 8 bases and 3 bases, there was a span of 14 bases. In DNA form, the CDR3 reads TGTGCCAGCGGGAAGGGGACGGTCTACGAGCAGTACTTC. Residues: CASGKGTVYEQYF.

This clonotype was counted a few times. This sequence joins TRBV11-2 and TRBJ1-2, with D possibly TRBD1 on 5 matching bases. The CDR3 totals 17 residues. Per the germline V gene, CDR1 is SGHAT and CDR2 is FQNNGV. The V end lost 1 base, the J end lost 8 bases, and 23 bases lay between the germline ends. This CDR3 reads CASSLVLARGRAKGYTF. The CDR3 bases are TGTGCCAGCAGCTTAGTCCTGGCGCGGGGGAGGGCAAAAGGCTACACCTTC.

The rearrangement uses TRBV20-1 and TRBJ2-7; possible D gene TRBD1, 7 bases. The CDR3 spans 11 residues. Trimming shortened V by 3 bases and J by 7 bases, and 10 bases separated the two germline ends. CDR1 is DFQATT and CDR2 is SNEGSKA in the germline V gene (reference sequence). Here the CDR3 DNA reads TGCAGTGCTAGCCCAGGGGGGGAGCAGTACTTC. Its protein product is CSASPGGEQYF.

The chain recombines TRBV6-1 with TRBJ1-1; D unresolved. Trimming cost V 1 base and J 6 bases, with 6 bases left between them. CDR1 and CDR2 from the germline V gene are MNHNS and SASEGT. The CDR3 has 12 residues. In nucleotides, the CDR3 is TGTGCCAGCAGTGAAGGGGGTGCTGAAGCTTTCTTT. It codes for CASSEGGAEAFF.

The sample holds many counts of this clonotype. The chain links TRBV3-1 to TRBJ1-4, with 7 bases identical to TRBD1. V dropped 4 bases and J dropped 5; count of bases not matched to a gene: 4. Germline loops: CDR1 LGHDT, CDR2 YNNKEL (reference sequence). The CDR3 is 14 residues long. This CDR3 reads CASSRQGGNEKLFF. The CDR3, as DNA: TGTGCCAGCAGCCGACAGGGCGGAAATGAAAAACTGTTTTTT.

V and J are TRBV9 and TRBJ1-5; no firm D call. V was shortened by 2 bases and J by 5 bases, with 11 bases between the two germline ends. Looked up from germline, CDR1 is SGDLS and CDR2 is YYNGEE. The CDR3 spans 14 residues. DNA for the CDR3: TGTGCCAGCAGCGTCGACGGGATGTATCAGCCCCAGCATTTT. Translating it yields CASSVDGMYQPQHF.

This chain joins TRBV5-4 and TRBJ2-2; D is unclear. The ends were cut back, 0 bases at V and 6 bases at J, with 9 bases in the middle. Germline V gene sequence: CDR1 SGHNT, CDR2 YYREEE (reference sequence). The CDR3 extends over 14 amino acids. The CDR3 sequence is CASSLASSAGELFF. DNA of the CDR3: TGTGCCAGCAGCTTGGCCTCTTCTGCCGGGGAGCTGTTTTTT.

This clonotype was counted at least ten times. This chain links TRBV12-3 or TRBV12-4 with TRBJ1-1, with 7 bases matching TRBD1. With 4 bases clipped from V and 10 bases from J, the junction kept 6 bases outside the gene matches. CDR3 length: 12 residues. CDR3: CASSSGGSGAFF. In DNA form, the CDR3 reads TGTGCCAGCAGTTCAGGGGGATCGGGAGCTTTCTTT.

The rearrangement joins TRBV7-9 to TRBJ2-7; perhaps TRBD1 as D (6 bases). The germline V gene encodes CDR1 SEHNR and CDR2 FQNEAQ (reference sequence). This CDR3 contains 14 residues. The ends were cut back, 4 bases at V and 0 bases at J, with 10 bases in the middle. The DNA for the CDR3 is TGTGCCAGCAGCTACCGGGACAACTCCTACGAGCAGTACTTC. Translation gives CASSYRDNSYEQYF.

This clonotype occurred many times. CDR3 region: CASSYGARETQYF. The CDR3 bases are TGTGCCAGCAGTTACGGGGCGCGAGAGACCCAGTACTTC. The chain uses TRBV2 and TRBJ2-5; the D call may be TRBD1 or TRBD2 (5 bases each). V lost 5 bases, J lost 4 bases, and 11 bases lay in between. There are 13 residues in the CDR3. CDR1 SNHLY and CDR2 FYNNEI come from the germline V gene. The full variable domain, rest sourced from reference TRBV2 and TRBJ2-5, is EPEVTQTPSHQVTQMGQEVILRCVPISNHLYFYWYRQILGQKVEFLVSFYNNEISEKSEIFDDQFSVERPDGSNFTLKIRSTKLEDSAMYFCASSYGARETQYFGPGTRLLVL.